These T cell receptor beta chains were read from a single sample in a study of shared clonotypes between healthy human individuals. Some clones are missing from TCRdb's copy, which holds only in-frame ones; the method was immunoSEQ multiplex PCR. The table lists approximately 2,000,000 clones, around 95% of them singletons, with 1.5% to 2% in the top ten. Sequenced: naive CD8+ T cells from PBMCs. Every receptor here comes from a man younger than 35 in good health. Some clones in this sample may be carry-over from other donors' samples. CDR3s include the opening cysteine and the closing phenylalanine or tryptophan. Each record gives: D gene, V gene, clone size, J gene, CDR3 DNA, CDR3 protein. The D gene is left open where the match is weak. Size is omitted from some rows. Given values are once, few, many or a class for expanded clones.

D: TRBD1; V: TRBV27; size: .; J: TRBJ1-2; DNA: TGTGCCAGCAGTCCCTCCTCCCTGACAGGGACGTATGGCTACACCTTC; CDR3: CASSPSSLTGTYGYTF
D: TRBD2; V: TRBV11-2; size: .; J: TRBJ2-1; DNA: TGTGCCAGCAGCGTTAAACCCCCCCAGCGGGACTCCTACAATGAGCAGTTCTTC; CDR3: CASSVKPPQRDSYNEQFF
D: .; V: TRBV7-8; size: .; J: TRBJ2-7; DNA: TGTGCCAGCAGCTTAATCGTAGGCCCCGACTACGAGCAGTACTTC; CDR3: CASSLIVGPDYEQYF
D: .; V: TRBV19; size: .; J: TRBJ1-1; DNA: TGTGCCAGTAGTATAGATCGGAGGAACACTGAAGCTTTCTTT; CDR3: CASSIDRRNTEAFF
D: TRBD1; V: TRBV2; size: .; J: TRBJ1-4; DNA: TGTGCCAGCAGTCGGTGGGGGACAGATAATGAAAAACTGTTTTTT; CDR3: CASSRWGTDNEKLFF
D: .; V: TRBV28; size: .; J: TRBJ2-1; DNA: TGTGCCAGCAGTTTAGAGCTTGGCTCCTACAATGAGCAGTTCTTC; CDR3: CASSLELGSYNEQFF
D: .; V: TRBV7-6; size: .; J: TRBJ2-1; DNA: TGTGCCAGCAGCGGTCGCAGCCTTTCGAGGAATGAGCAGTTCTTC; CDR3: CASSGRSLSRNEQFF
D: .; V: TRBV27; size: .; J: TRBJ1-2; DNA: TGTGCCAGCCAGGCCAGCGGGCAGTATGGCTACACCTTC; CDR3: CASQASGQYGYTF
D: .; V: TRBV9; size: .; J: TRBJ2-7; DNA: TGTGCCAGCAGCGTAGCCGGGGGGACAGGCTACGAGCAGTACTTC; CDR3: CASSVAGGTGYEQYF
D: TRBD1; V: TRBV15; size: .; J: TRBJ1-3; DNA: TGTGCCACCAGCGGGGGGACAGGGACTGGAAACACCATATATTTT; CDR3: CATSGGTGTGNTIYF
D: .; V: TRBV28; size: .; J: TRBJ2-5; DNA: TGTGCCAGCAAGGCCCCTCCGCGGTGGACAGAGTCTGAGACCCAGTACTTC; CDR3: CASKAPPRWTESETQYF
D: .; V: TRBV27; size: .; J: TRBJ1-5; DNA: TGTGCCAGCAGTTTATTCCGGGACAGCAATCAGCCCCAGCATTTT; CDR3: CASSLFRDSNQPQHF
D: .; V: TRBV27; size: once; J: TRBJ2-7; DNA: TGTGCCAGCAGCCCGGGGTCGGGCTACGAGCAGTACTTC; CDR3: CASSPGSGYEQYF
D: TRBD1; V: TRBV4-1; size: .; J: TRBJ2-3; DNA: TGCGCCAGCAGCCCTACCGGGACAGGGTTGGATACGCAGTATTTT; CDR3: CASSPTGTGLDTQYF
D: .; V: TRBV10-3; size: .; J: TRBJ1-2; DNA: TGTGCCATCAGTGAGTCGAGAGGCAGTTCCTATGGCTACACCTTC; CDR3: CAISESRGSSYGYTF
D: .; V: TRBV11-3; size: .; J: TRBJ2-3; DNA: TGTGCCAGCAGCGCCCGGGAACGAAGCACAGATACGCAGTATTTT; CDR3: CASSARERSTDTQYF